The 25 T cell receptor beta chains given below trace back to one sample, sequenced in a study of OX40 agonist ivuxolimab in advanced cancers. Some clones are missing from TCRdb's copy, which holds only in-frame ones; the method was immunoSEQ multiplex PCR. This table has about 96,000 clones, approximately 80% appearing once. The sample here was CD4+ or CD8+ T cells sorted from blood, taken in a trial of the OX40 agonist ivuxolimab. These receptor sequences come from an adult with an advanced solid tumor such as melanoma, head and neck, liver or kidney cancer.

The chain combines TRBV30 with TRBJ2-2; D is undetermined. The length of the CDR3 is 15 residues. Between the trimmed V and J ends, which lost 0 bases and 0 bases, there was a span of 8 bases. Germline lookup yields CDR1 GTSNPN and CDR2 SVGIG (reference sequence). CDR3 sequence (DNA): TGTGCCTGGAGTGTACGGCGGACGAACACCGGGGAGCTGTTTTTT. Translated, it gives CAWSVRRTNTGELFF.

The V call is TRBV7-6, the J call TRBJ2-7; D gene uncertain. The CDR3 loop spans 13 amino acids. V lost 1 base and J 2 bases, leaving 6 bases between the germline ends. Germline CDR1 and CDR2: SGHVS and FNYEAQ. The CDR3 loop is CASSLGHTYEQYF. Here the CDR3 DNA reads TGTGCCAGCAGCTTAGGACATACCTACGAGCAGTACTTC.

This clone was observed a few times. V gene TRBV5-6 combines with J gene TRBJ2-2; no clear D. V gave up 0 bases and J gave up 2 bases, with 11 bases separating them. The CDR3 has 16 amino acids. Germline values: CDR1 SGHDT, CDR2 YYEEEE. The CDR3 nucleotides read TGTGCCAGCAGCTTGGCAGCACTACCAAACACCGGGGAGCTGTTTTTT. It encodes CASSLAALPNTGELFF.

On this clone itself: The germline gene is not matched at one end of the junction; a read error may be the cause. The V and J genes are TRBV30 and TRBJ2-2; D remains ambiguous. Germline assignment: CDR1 GTSNPN and CDR2 SVGIG (reference sequence). CDR3 size: 13 residues. In DNA form, the CDR3 reads TGTGCCTGGACGACCCGGAACCCCGGGGAGCTGTTTTTT. Amino acid sequence: CAWTTRNPGELFF.

This clone has just a few counts. This chain links TRBV30 with TRBJ1-1, with D uncertain. The germline V and J ends were trimmed by 1 base and 4 bases, with 1 base remaining between them. This CDR3 contains 10 residues. The germline gives CDR1 GTSNPN, CDR2 SVGIG (reference sequence). The CDR3: CAWSATEAFF. For the CDR3, the DNA is TGTGCCTGGAGTGCCACTGAAGCTTTCTTT.

V and J are TRBV12-1 and TRBJ2-7; TRBD2, the D gene given by the table, was not confirmed from the DNA. TRBV12-1 is given as a pseudogene. There are 15 residues in the CDR3. The CDR3 here is CASSVLAGGSYEQYF. DNA of the CDR3: TGTGCCAGCAGCGTGCTAGCGGGGGGCTCCTACGAGCAGTACTTC.

The chain links TRBV7-8 to TRBJ2-1; D is undetermined. Deletions cut 6 bases from V and 9 bases from J, with 12 bases between. Germline V CDR1 and CDR2: SGHVS, FQNEAQ. This CDR3 has 12 residues. The CDR3 region has the DNA TGTGCCAGCAGTACATGGCAGGCTGAGCAGTTCTTC. Protein product: CASSTWQAEQFF.

The chain has TRBV7-9 and TRBJ1-1; D ambiguous. The CDR3 extends over 14 amino acids. The germline gives CDR1 SEHNR, CDR2 FQNEAQ (reference sequence). The V end lost 5 bases, the J end lost 1 base, and 11 bases lay between the germline ends. The CDR3 loop is CASSPALGNTEAFF. The DNA of the CDR3 is TGTGCCAGCAGCCCCGCTCTAGGGAACACTGAAGCTTTCTTT.

The chain couples TRBV5-8 to TRBJ1-5, with 9 bases identical to TRBD1. The germline V gene encodes CDR1 SGHTS and CDR2 YDEGEE. The length of the CDR3 is 14 residues. V trimming: 6 bases; J trimming: 4 bases; junction bases outside the gene matches: 5. The CDR3 region is CASNPDRGNQPQHF. DNA for the CDR3: TGTGCCAGCAACCCCGACAGGGGGAATCAGCCCCAGCATTTT.

This chain uses TRBV29-1 with TRBJ2-1; 11 bases match TRBD2. The V gene's germline CDR1 is SQVTM and CDR2 ANQGSEA. V was clipped by 3 bases and J by 4 bases; unmatched bases: 11. The CDR3 extends over 17 amino acids. The CDR3 loop reads CSVDSGLSSGGYNEQFF. CDR3 sequence (DNA): TGCAGCGTTGATTCGGGGCTCTCTAGCGGGGGGTACAATGAGCAGTTCTTC.

This clone was seen just once. This rearrangement joins TRBV6-1 to TRBJ2-4, with 11 bases lining up with TRBD1. CDR1 and CDR2 (germline): MNHNS, SASEGT. V shed 4 bases, J shed 3 bases, and the junction held 5 bases outside the gene matches. The CDR3 extends over 16 amino acids. This CDR3 is CASSGRDRGGKNIQYF. In nucleotides, the CDR3 is TGTGCCAGCAGTGGGAGGGACAGGGGGGGCAAAAACATTCAGTACTTC.

V and J are TRBV5-1 and TRBJ2-3; D remains ambiguous. This CDR3 contains 16 residues. Germline CDR1 reads SGHRS; CDR2 reads YFSETQ. V was shortened by 2 bases and J by 0 bases, with 13 bases between the two germline ends. CDR3 coding DNA: TGCGCCAGCAGCTTTGGCCGGGCGGCTAGCACAGATACGCAGTATTTT. It specifies CASSFGRAASTDTQYF.

The chain recombines TRBV30 with TRBJ1-1; D is unresolved. The germline V gene encodes CDR1 GTSNPN and CDR2 SVGIG (reference sequence). This CDR3 has 13 amino acids. The ends were cut back, 1 base at V and 0 bases at J, with 6 bases in the middle. The CDR3 region has the DNA TGTGCCTGGAGTGAAGGCATGAACACTGAAGCTTTCTTT. Its translation is CAWSEGMNTEAFF.

J is TRBJ2-3 and V is TRBV30; D may match TRBD1 or TRBD2 (7 bases each). The CDR3 runs to 16 residues. Trimming removed 3 bases from V and 2 bases from J, with 18 bases in between. The V gene's germline CDR1 is GTSNPN and CDR2 SVGIG (reference sequence). CDR3 region: CAWSVRGGGITDTQYF. The CDR3 DNA reads TGTGCCTGGAGCGTCAGGGGGGGCGGAATCACAGATACGCAGTATTTT.

J is TRBJ1-2 and V is TRBV19; TRBD1 aligns across 10 bases. CDR1 is LNHDA and CDR2 is SQIVND in the germline V gene (reference sequence). The trim removed 1 base at V and 8 bases at J, leaving 7 bases unmatched. The CDR3 loop spans 15 amino acids. CDR3 amino acids: CASSIVKGTGVGYTF. The CDR3 DNA sequence: TGTGCCAGTAGTATAGTCAAGGGGACAGGGGTCGGCTACACCTTC.

This clone was seen more than once but under ten times. V gene TRBV6-5 combines with J gene TRBJ2-5; no clear D. CDR3 length: 14 amino acids. CDR1 MNHEY and CDR2 SVGAGI come from the germline V gene. The V end was cut by 0 bases, the J end by 2 bases, with 7 bases between. The CDR3 spells CASSYSRLQETQYF. The CDR3 bases are TGTGCCAGCAGTTACTCGCGGCTGCAAGAGACCCAGTACTTC.

V gene TRBV9 combines with J gene TRBJ2-3; TRBD2 matches at 9 bases. This CDR3 contains 17 residues. Germline CDR1 SGDLS, CDR2 YYNGEE. Trimming took 0 bases from V and 4 from J; bases not matched to a gene: 9. CDR3: CASSVGVGGRGPDTQYF. CDR3 DNA: TGTGCCAGCAGCGTAGGCGTCGGCGGGAGGGGACCAGATACGCAGTATTTT.

The sample holds one count of this clone. J is TRBJ2-3 and V is TRBV5-1; 8 nucleotides line up with TRBD2. Germline V gene lookup returns CDR1 SGHRS and CDR2 YFSETQ. Trimming at V came to 5 bases and at J to 4 bases, leaving 12 bases not matched to a gene. This CDR3 is built from 16 residues. The chain's CDR3 is CASRSVRGARADTQYF. The CDR3 nucleotides are TGCGCCAGCAGGTCTGTGCGGGGGGCGCGTGCAGATACGCAGTATTTT.

This rearrangement joins TRBV11-2 to TRBJ1-1; unclear D gene. Germline CDR1 reads SGHAT; CDR2 reads FQNNGV. This CDR3 comprises 13 residues. Trimming pared 4 bases from V and 0 bases from J, leaving 6 bases between. CDR3 region: CASSSLLNTEAFF. CDR3 bases: TGTGCCAGCAGCTCCCTCTTGAACACTGAAGCTTTCTTT.

A note on this clone: The sample holds other DNA sequences that translate to the same CDR3. This chain joins TRBV10-3 and TRBJ1-2, with D perhaps TRBD1 (5 bases). CDR3 length equals 12 residues. Trimming took 3 bases from V and 5 from J, leaving 7 bases between them. CDR1 and CDR2 from the germline V gene are ENHRY and SYGVKD. This CDR3 is CAISDEGYGYTF. CDR3 nucleotides: TGTGCCATCAGTGACGAGGGGTATGGCTACACCTTC.

The chain joins TRBV29-1 to TRBJ1-1, with 7 bases matching TRBD1. CDR1 and CDR2 from the germline V gene are SQVTM and ANQGSEA. The CDR3 covers 15 residues. The trim removed 5 bases at V and 0 bases at J, leaving 9 bases unmatched. The CDR3, as DNA: TGCAGCGTTACATTCGGGACAGCTCTGAACACTGAAGCTTTCTTT. This codes for CSVTFGTALNTEAFF.

The rearrangement uses TRBV19 and TRBJ2-2; 7 bases agree with TRBD2. V was clipped by 2 bases and J by 2 bases; unmatched bases: 5. This CDR3 is built from 16 residues. Germline CDR1 and CDR2: LNHDA and SQIVND (reference sequence). CDR3 nucleotides: TGTGCCAGTAGTATAAGGAGCGGGGCAAACACCGGGGAGCTGTTTTTT. It yields the protein CASSIRSGANTGELFF.

Only one count was recorded for this clone. The chain has TRBV10-3 and TRBJ1-5; D gene ambiguous. The CDR3 runs 12 residues. The germline V gene has CDR1 ENHRY and CDR2 SYGVKD. Trimming left V 3 bases short and J 3 bases short, with 3 bases between. The CDR3 here is CAISDPNQPQHF. The CDR3 nucleotides are TGTGCCATCAGTGATCCCAATCAGCCCCAGCATTTT.

The chain has TRBV2 and TRBJ1-6, with D possibly being TRBD1 (6 bases). The V end lost 6 bases, the J end lost 4 bases, and 16 bases lay between the germline ends. In germline, CDR1 is SNHLY, CDR2 FYNNEI. This CDR3 comprises 16 residues. DNA of the CDR3: TGTGCCAGCAGGCTCCGAGGACAGAATTATAATTCACCCCTCCACTTT. Its translation: CASRLRGQNYNSPLHF.

This rearrangement joins TRBV7-2 to TRBJ1-2, with D possibly being TRBD1 (5 bases). Trimming removed 1 base at V and 4 bases at J, with 7 bases between. This CDR3 contains 13 residues. Germline loops: CDR1 SGHTA, CDR2 FQGNSA. The DNA for the CDR3 is TGTGCCAGCAGCTTAGTTCAGGGCTATGGCTACACCTTC. Translation gives CASSLVQGYGYTF.